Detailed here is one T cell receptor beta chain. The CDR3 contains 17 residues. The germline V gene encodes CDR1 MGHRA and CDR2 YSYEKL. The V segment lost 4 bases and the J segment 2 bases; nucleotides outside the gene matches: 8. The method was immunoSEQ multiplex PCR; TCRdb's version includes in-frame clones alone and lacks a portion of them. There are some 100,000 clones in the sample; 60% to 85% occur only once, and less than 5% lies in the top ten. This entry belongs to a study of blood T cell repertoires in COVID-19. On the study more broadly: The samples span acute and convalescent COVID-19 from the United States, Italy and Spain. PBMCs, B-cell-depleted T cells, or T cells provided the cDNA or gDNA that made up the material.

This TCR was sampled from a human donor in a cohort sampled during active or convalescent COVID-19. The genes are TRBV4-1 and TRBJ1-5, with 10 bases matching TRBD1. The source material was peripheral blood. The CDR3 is CASSPRDRGIGNQPQHF. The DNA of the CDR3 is TGCGCCAGCAGCCCTCGGGACAGGGGAATTGGCAATCAGCCCCAGCATTTT.